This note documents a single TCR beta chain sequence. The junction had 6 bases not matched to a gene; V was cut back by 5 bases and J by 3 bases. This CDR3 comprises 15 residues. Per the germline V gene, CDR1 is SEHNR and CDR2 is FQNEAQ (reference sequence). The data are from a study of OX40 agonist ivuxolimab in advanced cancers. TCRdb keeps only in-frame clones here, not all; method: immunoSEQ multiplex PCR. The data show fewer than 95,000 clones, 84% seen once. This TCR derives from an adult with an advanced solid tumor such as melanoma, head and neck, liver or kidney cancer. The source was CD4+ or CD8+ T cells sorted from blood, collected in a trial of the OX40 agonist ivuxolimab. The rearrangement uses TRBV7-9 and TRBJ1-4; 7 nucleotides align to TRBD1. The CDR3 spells CASSRTGTANEKLFF. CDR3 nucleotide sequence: TGTGCCAGCAGCAGAACCGGGACAGCTAATGAAAAACTGTTTTTT.